The 26 T cell receptor beta chains below come from one sample, sequenced in a study of post-analysis software for immune sequencing data. Study-wide results and caveats: Compared with controls, patients had more of five or six TRBV segments, including TRBV5-6, TRBV5-1 and TRBV20-1.

Their antigens remain unidentified. Unique molecular identifiers tagged the TCR beta cDNA libraries. TCRdb fed the PCR reads into MiXCR, producing one record per CDR3 protein. The repertoire holds some 690,000 distinct CDR3 sequences, with 25% to 30% as singletons. Specimen: blood. These receptors came from a girl aged 10 to 17 with multiple sclerosis.

The rearrangement uses TRBV18 and TRBJ2-1; 7 positions agree with TRBD1. Germline V gene sequence: CDR1 KGHSH, CDR2 LQKENI. V lost 3 bases, J lost 2 bases, and 7 bases stayed unmatched. The CDR3 is made up of 16 amino acids. CDR3 loop: CASSPLDRVAYNEQFF. CDR3 sequence (DNA): TGTGCCAGCTCACCTTTAGACAGGGTAGCCTACAATGAGCAGTTCTTC.

The gene calls are TRBV6-6 and TRBJ1-2; 8 positions agree with TRBD1. There are 15 residues in the CDR3. Germline lookup yields CDR1 MNHNY and CDR2 SVGAGI (reference sequence). J gave up 3 bases and V 5 bases, and 8 bases lay outside the gene matches. The CDR3 DNA reads as TGTGCCAGCAGTCGGGACAGGAGACCGCACTATGGCTACACCTTC. Protein: CASSRDRRPHYGYTF.

The sample holds a few counts of this clonotype. The V gene is TRBV9, the J gene TRBJ1-1; possibly TRBD1 for D (6 bases). The V gene's germline CDR1 is SGDLS and CDR2 YYNGEE. Trimming left V 3 bases short and J 6 bases short, with 15 bases between. This CDR3 is 14 amino acids long. The CDR3 spells CASSARPQGAEAFF. CDR3 in DNA: TGTGCCAGCAGCGCCCGCCCACAGGGAGCTGAAGCTTTCTTT.

The CDR3 reads CASSPRSSQNIQYF. The CDR3 DNA follows: TGTGCCAGCAGCCCCAGGTCCTCCCAAAACATTCAGTACTTC. V gene TRBV13 combines with J gene TRBJ2-4; D unclear. Germline CDR1 PRHDT, CDR2 FYEKMQ (reference sequence). The CDR3 sequence is 14 residues long. Trimming removed 5 bases from V and 5 bases from J, with 13 bases in between.

The table lists this clonotype with a few counts. The chain couples TRBV9 to TRBJ1-6, with a weak D call TRBD1 (5 bases). V was trimmed by 0 bases and J by 6 bases, leaving 13 bases between them. CDR1 SGDLS and CDR2 YYNGEE come from the germline V gene. The CDR3 contains 16 residues. The CDR3 region has the DNA TGTGCCAGCAGCGTAGAAGGCGGGGCCGCTAATTCACCCCTCCACTTT. It specifies CASSVEGGAANSPLHF.

This rearrangement joins TRBV20-1 to TRBJ1-5; no firm D call. CDR3 size: 12 residues. V lost 3 bases, J lost 4 bases, and 7 bases lay in between. The germline V gene encodes CDR1 DFQATT and CDR2 SNEGSKA (reference sequence). The CDR3 sequence: CSASDKNQPQHF. The CDR3 DNA reads as TGCAGTGCTAGTGACAAGAATCAGCCCCAGCATTTT.

The CDR3 sequence: CASRAGQADDGYTF. DNA of the CDR3: TGCGCCAGCAGAGCGGGACAGGCGGATGATGGCTACACCTTC. The genes are TRBV5-1 and TRBJ1-2, with 8 bases matching TRBD1. Germline V lookup: CDR1 SGHRS, CDR2 YFSETQ. V lost 5 bases, J lost 6 bases, and 9 bases stayed unmatched. The CDR3 has 14 residues.

The genes are TRBV6-1 and TRBJ1-5; D gene uncertain. Trimming removed 6 bases at V and 0 bases at J, with 12 bases between. Germline CDR1 MNHNS, CDR2 SASEGT. The CDR3 is made up of 15 amino acids. CDR3 coding DNA: TGTGCCAGCAGCGGACTACTAAATAGCAATCAGCCCCAGCATTTT. Its protein product is CASSGLLNSNQPQHF.

The V call is TRBV2, the J call TRBJ2-5; D perhaps matches TRBD1 (5 bases). Trimming pared 5 bases from V and 11 bases from J, leaving 21 bases between. Germline V gene sequence: CDR1 SNHLY, CDR2 FYNNEI. This CDR3 has 14 residues. In DNA form, the CDR3 reads TGTGCCAGCAGTTTATCCAGGGTAGATGTTGAGCAGTACTTC. Amino acid sequence: CASSLSRVDVEQYF.

This clonotype was recorded a few times. V is TRBV6-6 and J is TRBJ1-5; tentative D call: TRBD1 (6 bases). Germline V gives CDR1 MNHNY, CDR2 SVGAGI (reference sequence). V lost 6 bases and J lost 7, with 13 bases in between. The CDR3 runs 13 residues. The CDR3 sequence is CASSNEGVQPQHF. The CDR3 DNA reads as TGTGCCAGCAGCAACGAGGGGGTCCAGCCCCAGCATTTT.

There are a few counts of this clonotype. The J gene is TRBJ2-7, the V gene TRBV10-3; TRBD1 matches at 8 bases. Germline-derived CDR1 and CDR2 are ENHRY and SYGVKD. The junction had 14 bases not matched to a gene; V was cut back by 9 bases and J by 4 bases. This CDR3 region has 15 residues. CDR3 sequence (DNA): TGTGCCATTTGGAAGGGGACAGGTACTTCATACGAGCAGTACTTC. It is translated as CAIWKGTGTSYEQYF.

This chain links TRBV6-5 with TRBJ1-5; TRBD1 agrees at 8 bases. The V segment lost 2 bases and the J segment 5 bases; nucleotides outside the gene matches: 2. The CDR3 is 14 amino acids. From germline, CDR1 is MNHEY and CDR2 SVGAGI. DNA for the CDR3: TGTGCCAGCAGTTACGCGGGACAGGATCAGCCCCAGCATTTT. Translated, it gives CASSYAGQDQPQHF.

This chain links TRBV6-2 or TRBV6-3 with TRBJ2-4, with TRBD2 as a possible D gene (6 bases). The J call may be in error: the DNA end matches TRBJ2-7 better. This CDR3 is built from 14 residues. Germline CDR1 is MNHEY and CDR2 is SVGEGT. The CDR3 here is CASSYGGITYEQYF. As DNA, the CDR3 is TGTGCCAGCAGTTACGGCGGGATTACCTACGAGCAGTACTTC.

This sequence joins TRBV7-2 and TRBJ2-4; D remains unclear. This CDR3 is built from 14 residues. V lost 3 bases and J lost 6, with 12 bases in between. Germline loops: CDR1 SGHTA, CDR2 FQGNSA. Written as DNA, the CDR3 is TGTGCCAGCAGCTTTACATTAATTCGAAACATTCAGTACTTC. Translation: CASSFTLIRNIQYF.

The chain joins TRBV14 to TRBJ1-2; D unclear. The CDR3 covers 15 residues. V lost 0 bases and J lost 8, with 16 bases in between. The germline V gene encodes CDR1 SGHDN and CDR2 FVKESK. The CDR3 nucleotides are TGTGCCAGCAGCCAAGATCCGGGCCTCACTCGAGGCTACACCTTC. Its translation is CASSQDPGLTRGYTF.

V usage is TRBV7-9 and J usage is TRBJ1-2; D unclear. V lost 5 bases to trimming and J lost 6 bases, with 16 bases between them. CDR3 length: 14 residues. In germline, CDR1 is SEHNR, CDR2 FQNEAQ (reference sequence). The CDR3 sequence: CASSGFGVTDGYTF. The CDR3 nucleotides read TGTGCCAGCAGCGGTTTTGGGGTCACGGATGGCTACACCTTC.

This clonotype was observed a handful of times. The rearrangement links TRBV5-1 to TRBJ2-3; D gene unclear. CDR3 length equals 15 residues. Trimming took 0 bases from V and 0 from J, leaving 8 bases between them. Looked up from germline, CDR1 is SGHRS and CDR2 is YFSETQ. The CDR3 loop reads CASSLGWSSTDTQYF. The CDR3 DNA reads TGCGCCAGCAGCTTGGGCTGGTCTAGCACAGATACGCAGTATTTT.

V is TRBV20-1 and J is TRBJ1-5, with unresolved D. Germline CDR1 DFQATT, CDR2 SNEGSKA (reference sequence). V lost 6 bases, J lost 0 bases, and 12 bases lay in between. The CDR3 has 14 residues. CDR3 loop: CSAADGASNQPQHF. Here the CDR3 DNA reads TGCAGTGCAGCTGACGGAGCTAGCAATCAGCCCCAGCATTTT.

The chain uses TRBV15 and TRBJ2-7; D might be TRBD1 or TRBD2, each matching 6 bases. Trimming removed 3 bases from V and 6 bases from J, with 18 bases in between. Germline V CDR1 and CDR2: LNHNV, YYDKDF (reference sequence). The CDR3 totals 15 residues. The CDR3 region has the DNA TGTGCCACCAGCAGGACAGGACGGGGGCCGGTCGAGCAGTACTTC. It encodes CATSRTGRGPVEQYF.

The sample holds many counts of this clonotype. The J gene is TRBJ2-5, the V gene TRBV12-3 or TRBV12-4; no definite D call. The CDR3 covers 12 residues. The germline V and J ends were trimmed by 6 bases and 1 base, with 6 bases remaining between them. CDR3: CASSDPQETQYF. The CDR3 nucleotides read TGTGCCAGCAGCGACCCCCAAGAGACCCAGTACTTC.

The chain links TRBV12-3 or TRBV12-4 to TRBJ1-5; 8 nucleotides agree with TRBD1. V lost 4 bases, J lost 7 bases, and 9 bases stayed unmatched. The CDR3 runs 15 residues. The CDR3 loop is CASSSPGQGRQPQHF. The CDR3 nucleotides are TGTGCCAGCAGTTCTCCTGGACAGGGCCGGCAGCCCCAGCATTTT.

CDR3 DNA sequence: TGTGCCAGCAGCCTACGGACAGGGCAAAGTGAAAAACTGTTTTTT. Translated, it gives CASSLRTGQSEKLFF. J is TRBJ1-4 and V is TRBV3-1; 8 nucleotides agree with TRBD1. CDR3 length: 15 residues. With 4 bases clipped from V and 7 bases from J, the junction kept 8 bases outside the gene matches. Per germline, CDR1 LGHDT and CDR2 YNNKEL (reference sequence).

On this clonotype itself: Sequence at one end of the junction differs from germline and may be a read error. This chain connects TRBV29-1 to TRBJ2-2; D might be TRBD1 or TRBD2, each matching 6 bases. Germline CDR1 reads SQVTM; CDR2 reads ANQGSEA. The CDR3 covers 14 residues. CDR3 bases: TGCAGCGTTACGAGGGGGGCGGTCACCGGGGACCTGTTTTTT. Its protein is CSVTRGAVTGDLFF.

The chain uses TRBV9 and TRBJ2-7, with 12 bases identical to TRBD2. The germline V gene encodes CDR1 SGDLS and CDR2 YYNGEE. The junction had 4 bases not matched to a gene; V was cut back by 3 bases and J by 0 bases. The CDR3 contains 16 residues. The CDR3 sequence: CASSARLAGDSYEQYF. The CDR3, as DNA: TGTGCCAGCAGCGCCCGACTAGCGGGAGACTCCTACGAGCAGTACTTC.

This chain links TRBV7-9 with TRBJ2-5; no clear D gene. The DNA end is a closer match to TRBJ2-7, so the J assignment may be wrong. The CDR3 loop spans 16 amino acids. Germline V gives CDR1 SEHNR, CDR2 FQNEAQ (reference sequence). The CDR3 loop reads CASSPAEYTGSYEQYF. CDR3 bases: TGTGCCAGCAGCCCGGCCGAGTATACTGGTTCCTACGAGCAGTACTTC.

Turning to this clonotype: A much larger clone differs by one base, so this may be a read error. This chain joins TRBV29-1 and TRBJ2-1; 8 nucleotides align to TRBD2. Looked up from germline, CDR1 is SQVTM and CDR2 is ANQGSEA. The CDR3 is 14 amino acids. The CDR3 here is CSVSVSGAYSEQFF. The CDR3 nucleotides are TGCAGCGTTTCGGTTAGCGGGGCCTACAGTGAGCAGTTCTTC.